The clone carrying this T cell receptor beta chain was recorded once. This CDR3 has 15 residues. Germline V gives CDR1 SGHNT, CDR2 YYREEE (reference sequence). Trimming took off 4 bases at V and 6 bases at J, with 19 bases between the two ends. These data originate in a study of cytomegalovirus exposure and HLA in healthy donors. The PCR used 60 Vbeta and 13 Jbeta primers. Libraries were prepared by immunoSEQ multiplex PCR; TCRdb keeps only in-frame clonotypes and omits some of them. This table holds 150,000 to 200,000 clones, about four fifths found once. Sequencing used PBMCs. This chain connects TRBV5-4 to TRBJ1-1, with D unclear. The TCR sequence derives from a woman aged 45-59 years in good health and CMV-seronegative. The CDR3 spells CASSPGSYGRAEAFF. The DNA for the CDR3 is TGTGCCAGCAGCCCCGGGTCGTATGGGCGGGCTGAAGCTTTCTTT.